The 23 T cell receptor beta chains in this list originate from one sample, sequenced in a study of cytomegalovirus exposure and HLA in healthy donors. PCR used 60 Vbeta primers and 13 Jbeta primers. Sequenced by immunoSEQ multiplex PCR; TCRdb stores in-frame clones only, minus some. The repertoire holds tens of thousands of clones, 82% seen once, with 2.9% in the top ten. Input material: PBMCs. These receptors were obtained from a man aged 45-65 years in good health and CMV-seronegative.

This sequence joins TRBV27 and TRBJ1-1, with a tentative D call TRBD1 (5 bases). The CDR3 is 12 residues long. The germline V gene has CDR1 MNHEY and CDR2 SMNVEV (reference sequence). V was pared by 6 bases and J by 4 bases, with 9 bases between. As DNA, the CDR3 is TGTGCCAGCAGATCGGGGGGCACTGAAGCTTTCTTT. Amino acids: CASRSGGTEAFF.

The CDR3, as DNA: TGCGCCAGCAGCTTGGGAAGGACAGGGTACGGGGAGCTGTTTTTT. Translated: CASSLGRTGYGELFF. The chain couples TRBV5-1 to TRBJ2-2, with 8 bases aligning to TRBD1. Germline V gene data show CDR1 as SGHRS and CDR2 as YFSETQ. CDR3 size: 15 residues. The V segment lost 0 bases and the J segment 7 bases; nucleotides outside the gene matches: 5. Full variable domain (missing parts from reference TRBV5-1 and TRBJ2-2): KAGVTQTPRYLIKTRGQQVTLSCSPISGHRSVSWYQQTPGQGLQFLFEYFSETQRNKGNFPGRFSGRQFSNSRSEMNVSTLELGDSALYLCASSLGRTGYGELFFGEGSRLTVL.

This clone was counted between two and nine times. The chain employs TRBV6-4 and TRBJ1-2, with a weak D call TRBD1 (5 bases). V was trimmed by 6 bases and J by 0 bases, leaving 17 bases between them. CDR3 length: 16 amino acids. Germline lookup yields CDR1 MRHNA and CDR2 SNTAGT. CDR3 loop: CASRGGVRGANYGYTF. The CDR3 DNA sequence: TGTGCCAGCAGGGGGGGGGTTCGGGGAGCTAACTATGGCTACACCTTC.

A word on this clone: At one end the junction does not follow the germline gene, possibly because of a read error. V is TRBV5-1 and J is TRBJ2-1; 15 bases fit TRBD2. The germline CDR1 and CDR2 sequences are SGHRS and YFSETQ. CDR3 length: 16 amino acids. CDR3 DNA: TGCGCCAGCAGTTTGGGACTAGCGGGGGGCTACAATGAGCAGTTCTTC. This translates into CASSLGLAGGYNEQFF.

The chain recombines TRBV5-1 with TRBJ2-5; a weak D match, TRBD2 (6 bases). In germline, CDR1 is SGHRS, CDR2 YFSETQ. The CDR3 has 16 amino acids. The ends were cut back, 1 base at V and 1 base at J, with 14 bases in the middle. The CDR3 here is CASSLRSDYRQETQYF. CDR3 DNA: TGCGCCAGCAGCTTGAGGTCGGACTATCGCCAAGAGACCCAGTACTTC.

This rearrangement joins TRBV4-3 to TRBJ1-1, with D hard to call. CDR1 LGHNA and CDR2 YSLEER come from the germline V gene. Trimming cost V 2 bases and J 5 bases, with 9 bases left between them. This CDR3 spans 13 amino acids. CDR3 protein: CASSQLGRTEAFF. The CDR3 DNA sequence: TGCGCCAGCAGCCAATTGGGCCGGACTGAAGCTTTCTTT.

The chain is built from TRBV7-2 and TRBJ1-2; no reliable D call. Per the germline V gene, CDR1 is SGHTA and CDR2 is FQGNSA. The CDR3 sequence is 14 residues long. V lost 5 bases to trimming and J lost 4 bases, with 14 bases between them. The CDR3 region is CASSPGLSSYGYTF. CDR3 nucleotides: TGTGCCAGCAGCCCAGGCCTTAGTTCCTATGGCTACACCTTC.

The gene calls are TRBV9 and TRBJ2-1; the D gene is possibly TRBD1 (6 bases). CDR1 is SGDLS, CDR2 YYNGEE, per germline. Trimming shortened V by 3 bases and J by 3 bases, and 7 bases separated the two germline ends. The CDR3 is 13 residues long. The CDR3 DNA follows: TGTGCCAGCAGCGGGGGGCGCTACAATGAGCAGTTCTTC. Translated, it gives CASSGGRYNEQFF.

The chain couples TRBV19 to TRBJ1-5, with no clear D. V was clipped by 3 bases and J by 6 bases, with 15 bases between them. This CDR3 has 15 amino acids. Germline CDR1 is LNHDA and CDR2 is SQIVND (reference sequence). The CDR3 reads CASSIVFGGRQPQHF. Here the CDR3 DNA reads TGTGCCAGTAGTATTGTATTTGGAGGGCGTCAGCCCCAGCATTTT.

The gene calls are TRBV6-6 and TRBJ2-5; 9 bases match TRBD1. The CDR3 has 13 amino acids. Germline-derived CDR1 and CDR2 are MNHNY and SVGAGI (reference sequence). V trimming: 8 bases; J trimming: 5 bases; junction bases outside the gene matches: 6. CDR3 residues: CASQDRGAETQYF. As DNA, the CDR3 is TGTGCCAGCCAAGACAGGGGGGCGGAGACCCAGTACTTC.

The chain joins TRBV27 to TRBJ1-1; D not resolved. The CDR3 loop spans 15 amino acids. The germline V gene has CDR1 MNHEY and CDR2 SMNVEV (reference sequence). Trimming stripped 4 bases from V and 4 bases from J, with 16 bases between. This CDR3 is CASSSGRRGGTEAFF. The CDR3 nucleotides read TGTGCCAGCAGTTCAGGTAGGCGGGGAGGCACTGAAGCTTTCTTT.

This chain connects TRBV6-1 to TRBJ1-5, with D possibly TRBD1 on 5 matching bases. The CDR3 is 16 amino acids. V shed 0 bases and J shed 0 bases, with 9 bases lying between them. The V gene's germline CDR1 is MNHNS and CDR2 SASEGT. In nucleotides, the CDR3 is TGTGCCAGCAGTGAAGCGCAGGGTCATAGCAATCAGCCCCAGCATTTT. It translates to CASSEAQGHSNQPQHF.

The chain has TRBV28 and TRBJ1-2; D is possibly TRBD1 (6 bases). Germline CDR1 reads MDHEN; CDR2 reads SYDVKM. Between the trimmed V and J ends, which lost 8 bases and 9 bases, there was a span of 16 bases. There are 12 residues in the CDR3. The CDR3 DNA is TGTGCCAGCTCATCGGGACAAATAAGCTACACCTTC. It translates to CASSSGQISYTF.

The gene calls are TRBV9 and TRBJ2-7, with 7 bases identical to TRBD1. This CDR3 contains 14 residues. Germline lookup yields CDR1 SGDLS and CDR2 YYNGEE. Losses at the gene ends were 0 bases for V and 1 base for J; bases not matched to a gene: 1. In nucleotides, the CDR3 is TGTGCCAGCAGCGTAGAGGGGGCTTCCTACGAGCAGTACTTC. The encoded protein is CASSVEGASYEQYF. Looking up the rest from reference TRBV9 and TRBJ2-7 gives the full variable domain: DSGVTQTPKHLITATGQRVTLRCSPRSGDLSVYWYQQSLDQGLQFLIQYYNGEERAKGNILERFSAQQFPDLHSELNLSSLELGDSALYFCASSVEGASYEQYFGPGTRLTVT.

J is TRBJ2-1 and V is TRBV6-1, with 11 bases matching TRBD2. This CDR3 contains 17 residues. CDR1 MNHNS and CDR2 SASEGT come from the germline V gene. V shed 3 bases and J 3 bases; nucleotides not matched to a gene: 7. CDR3 coding DNA: TGTGCCAGCAGTGAGATCCCTAGCGGGGGGCTCTACAATGAGCAGTTCTTC. Amino acids: CASSEIPSGGLYNEQFF.

The CDR3 DNA follows: TGTGCCAGCAGTGGAAAGGGACAGAACTATGGCTACACCTTC. The encoded protein is CASSGKGQNYGYTF. The gene calls are TRBV6-1 and TRBJ1-2; 7 bases line up with TRBD1. The length of the CDR3 is 14 residues. Germline V gene data show CDR1 as MNHNS and CDR2 as SASEGT. V shed 4 bases, J shed 2 bases, and the junction held 4 bases outside the gene matches.

The chain is built from TRBV7-8 and TRBJ2-7; D might be TRBD2 (6 bases). CDR1 SGHVS and CDR2 FQNEAQ come from the germline V gene. V lost 0 bases to trimming and J lost 3 bases, with 9 bases between them. The CDR3 totals 14 residues. The CDR3 sequence is CASSLAGGLYEQYF. Written as DNA, the CDR3 is TGTGCCAGCAGCTTAGCGGGGGGTCTCTACGAGCAGTACTTC.

V gene TRBV5-1 combines with J gene TRBJ2-5, with D perhaps TRBD1 (5 bases). Deletions cut 2 bases from V and 2 bases from J, with 10 bases between. The CDR3 is 14 residues long. Germline CDR1 and CDR2: SGHRS and YFSETQ. Here the CDR3 DNA reads TGCGCCAGCAGCTTCCAGACAGATCAAGAGACCCAGTACTTC. Translating gives CASSFQTDQETQYF. The full variable domain, in which reference TRBV5-1 and TRBJ2-5 provide the parts outside the CDR3, is KAGVTQTPRYLIKTRGQQVTLSCSPISGHRSVSWYQQTPGQGLQFLFEYFSETQRNKGNFPGRFSGRQFSNSRSEMNVSTLELGDSALYLCASSFQTDQETQYFGPGTRLLVL.

The chain couples TRBV20-1 to TRBJ1-1; no definite D call. The CDR3 has 10 amino acids. Trimming removed 5 bases at V and 8 bases at J, with 9 bases between. Germline lookup yields CDR1 DFQATT and CDR2 SNEGSKA (reference sequence). The CDR3 loop reads CSAVDGEAFF. For the CDR3, the DNA is TGCAGTGCTGTCGACGGGGAAGCTTTCTTT.

The chain has TRBV9 and TRBJ1-2; 8 bases align to TRBD1. Germline trimming cut 0 bases from V and 4 bases from J; bases unmatched to any gene: 11. Germline V lookup: CDR1 SGDLS, CDR2 YYNGEE. The CDR3 has 17 residues. The CDR3, as DNA: TGTGCCAGCAGCGTAGTTTCTAGTGGACAGGGTTTCTATGGCTACACCTTC. Translation gives CASSVVSSGQGFYGYTF.

The gene calls are TRBV6-6 and TRBJ2-5; 7 positions match TRBD2. The ends lost 6 bases at V and 5 bases at J; junction bases unmatched: 12. The CDR3 extends over 15 amino acids. CDR1 is MNHNY and CDR2 is SVGAGI in the germline V gene (reference sequence). The CDR3 protein is CASRHGGIRVETQYF. DNA for the CDR3: TGTGCCAGCAGACACGGGGGGATACGGGTGGAGACCCAGTACTTC.

In nucleotides, the CDR3 is TGTGCCATCAGTCCGGGAGGACTAGCGGGGGGAAGCTCCTACAATGAGCAGTTCTTC. Translation gives CAISPGGLAGGSSYNEQFF. V is TRBV10-3 and J is TRBJ2-1, with TRBD2 matching over 14 bases. The CDR3 contains 19 residues. In germline, CDR1 is ENHRY, CDR2 SYGVKD. Trimming cost V 5 bases and J 0 bases; bases outside gene matches: 9.

The rearrangement uses TRBV4-1 and TRBJ1-5; D is possibly TRBD1 (5 bases). Trimming removed 4 bases from V and 2 bases from J, with 12 bases in between. Germline V CDR1 and CDR2: MGHRA, YSYEKL. This CDR3 spans 15 amino acids. This CDR3 reads CASSRSGLGNQPQHF. DNA for the CDR3: TGCGCCAGCAGCCGCTCGGGACTGGGCAATCAGCCCCAGCATTTT.